This T cell receptor beta chain was recovered during a study of shared clonotypes between healthy human individuals. In the study overall: Sampling drew on donors who were a couple of women and three men aged 18 to 49. For every donor, three CD4 naive, three CD4 memory, two CD8 naive and one CD8 memory plates were used.

Naive CD8 isolation took CD45RO-negative cells positively selected for CCR7 and excluded terminally differentiated effector memory CD45RA+ cells. Genomic DNA belonging to each subset was distributed in equal measure over several immunoSEQ plates. Only in-frame clones appear in the TCRdb table, and some are missing; sequencing was by immunoSEQ multiplex PCR. The sample lists around 600,000 clones, roughly 98% seen once, with more than 0.3% in the top ten. Trimming took 1 base from V and 5 from J; bases not matched to a gene: 2. Germline V gives CDR1 SGHAT, CDR2 FQNNGV. CDR3 length: 14 residues. The material sequenced was naive CD8+ T cells sorted from blood. The chain uses TRBV11-2 and TRBJ1-2, with 9 bases aligning to TRBD1. The sequence derives from a man aged 25-45 years in good health. The CDR3 spells CASSLGGTGYGYTF. Written as DNA, the CDR3 is TGTGCCAGCAGCTTAGGCGGGACAGGGTATGGCTACACCTTC.